A selection of T cell receptor beta chains follows, all from one sample in a study of CD8 T cells in ankylosing spondylitis. TCRdb itself ran the 5' RACE reads through MiXCR, one entry per CDR3 protein. The sample shows approximately 540,000 distinct CDR3 sequences, about 12% of them seen only once. What was sequenced was blood, either unsorted or a sorted T cell fraction (not recorded which). These receptors all come from a male donor with ankylosing spondylitis. CDR3s include the opening cysteine and the closing phenylalanine or tryptophan. D genes are given only for firm matches. Where a row states a size, it is once, few, many or the class of an expanded clone; other rows omit it.

j_call d_call v_call clone_size cdr3_nt cdr3_aa
TRBJ2-5 TRBD2 TRBV5-1 . TGCGCCTGCAGCAGGACTAGAACCGAGACCCAGTACTTC CACSRTRTETQYF
TRBJ2-1 TRBD2 TRBV2 few TGTGCCAGCACCCCCCCGGGGGGACTAGCGGGAGGTGAGCAGTTCTTC CASTPPGGLAGGEQFF
TRBJ2-1 . TRBV7-2 . TGTGCCAGCAGCTTAGTTAGGTTTCTGGGGACTTACAATGAGCAGTTCTTC CASSLVRFLGTYNEQFF
TRBJ1-4 . TRBV6-5 . TGTGCCAGCAGTTACCAGGCAACTAATGAAAAACTGTTTTTT CASSYQATNEKLFF
TRBJ1-2 . TRBV7-6 few TGTGCCATCCTTACGGGGCCGGGCTACACCTTC CAILTGPGYTF
TRBJ1-2 TRBD1 TRBV27 many TGTGCCAGCGCCCAGGGGGGAGGTGGCTATGGCTACACCTTC CASAQGGGGYGYTF
TRBJ2-1 . TRBV27 . TGTGCCAGCAGAGGGGGAAGCGGCTACAATGAGCAGTTCTTC CASRGGSGYNEQFF
TRBJ2-1 . TRBV18 few TGTGCCAGCTCACCACCCGCCGGAAGCCGCTGGATCAATGAGCAGTTCTTC CASSPPAGSRWINEQFF
TRBJ2-3 . TRBV29-1 many TGCAGCGTTGATTTAGGTACTGGCACAGATACGCAGTATTTT CSVDLGTGTDTQYF
TRBJ2-1 . TRBV12-3/TRBV12-4 many TGTGCCAGCAGACTCCCCAACTTTAATGAGCAGTTCTTC CASRLPNFNEQFF